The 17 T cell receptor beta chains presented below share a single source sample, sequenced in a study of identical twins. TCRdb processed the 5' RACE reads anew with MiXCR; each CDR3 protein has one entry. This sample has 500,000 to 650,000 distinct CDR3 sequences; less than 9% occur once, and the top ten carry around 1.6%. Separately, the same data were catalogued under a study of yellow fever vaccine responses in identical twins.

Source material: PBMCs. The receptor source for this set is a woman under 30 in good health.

In nucleotides, the CDR3 is TGCGCCAGCAGGCCCCGGGGTCTGGTCACAGATACGCAGTATTTT. Amino acid sequence: CASRPRGLVTDTQYF. This chain links TRBV5-1 with TRBJ2-3; tentatively, D is TRBD2 (5 bases). This CDR3 is 15 amino acids long. Germline lookup yields CDR1 SGHRS and CDR2 YFSETQ. The germline V and J ends were trimmed by 5 bases and 2 bases, with 15 bases remaining between them.

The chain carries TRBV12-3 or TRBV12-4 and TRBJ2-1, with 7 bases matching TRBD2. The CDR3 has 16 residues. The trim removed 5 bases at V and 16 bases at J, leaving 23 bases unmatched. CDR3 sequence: CASSRYPFLSVGGYFF. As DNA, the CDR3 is TGTGCCAGCAGTCGTTACCCGTTCCTCAGCGTGGGGGGGTACTTCTTC.

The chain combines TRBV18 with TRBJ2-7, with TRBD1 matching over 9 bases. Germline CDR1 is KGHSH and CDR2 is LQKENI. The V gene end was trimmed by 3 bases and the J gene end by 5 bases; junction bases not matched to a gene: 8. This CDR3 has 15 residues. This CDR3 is CASSPTPGQGDEQYV. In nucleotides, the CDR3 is TGTGCCAGCTCACCCACCCCGGGACAGGGTGACGAGCAGTACGTC.

CDR3 DNA: TGTGCCAGCAGCATCGCAGGGGGCGGGGATGAAAAACTGTTTTTT. It translates to CASSIAGGGDEKLFF. The chain uses TRBV28 and TRBJ1-4; 8 bases line up with TRBD1. J was trimmed by 6 bases and V by 6 bases; bases with no gene match: 9. The CDR3 spans 15 residues. The germline gives CDR1 MDHEN, CDR2 SYDVKM.

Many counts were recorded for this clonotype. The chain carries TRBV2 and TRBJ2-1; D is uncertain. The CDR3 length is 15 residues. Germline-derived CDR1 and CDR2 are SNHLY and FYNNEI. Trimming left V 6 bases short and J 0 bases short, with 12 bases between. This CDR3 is CASSSATSSYNEQFF. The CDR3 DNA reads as TGTGCCAGCAGCTCTGCGACAAGCTCCTACAATGAGCAGTTCTTC.

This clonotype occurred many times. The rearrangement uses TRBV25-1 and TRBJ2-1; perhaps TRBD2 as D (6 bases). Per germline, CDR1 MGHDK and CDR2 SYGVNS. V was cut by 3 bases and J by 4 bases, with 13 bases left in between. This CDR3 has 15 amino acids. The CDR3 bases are TGTGCCAGCAGTGAGGCGGGGCCCTTTTACAATGAGCAGTTCTTC. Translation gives CASSEAGPFYNEQFF.

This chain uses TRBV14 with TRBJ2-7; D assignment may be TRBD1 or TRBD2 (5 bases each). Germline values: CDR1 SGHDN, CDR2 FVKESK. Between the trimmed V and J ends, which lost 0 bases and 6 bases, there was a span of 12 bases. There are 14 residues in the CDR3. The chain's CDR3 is CASSQEWSGAEQYF. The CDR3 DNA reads TGTGCCAGCAGCCAAGAATGGTCCGGGGCCGAGCAGTACTTC.

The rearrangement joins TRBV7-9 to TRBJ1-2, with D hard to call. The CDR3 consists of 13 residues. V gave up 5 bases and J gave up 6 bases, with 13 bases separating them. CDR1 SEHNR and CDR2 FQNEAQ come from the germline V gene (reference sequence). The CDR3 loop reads CASSAREAHGYTF. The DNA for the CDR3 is TGTGCCAGCAGCGCGAGGGAGGCGCATGGCTACACCTTC.

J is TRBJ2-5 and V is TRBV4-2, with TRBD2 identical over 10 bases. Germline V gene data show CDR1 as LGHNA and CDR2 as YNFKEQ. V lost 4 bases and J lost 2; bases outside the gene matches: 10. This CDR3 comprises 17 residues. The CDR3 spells CASSPTRAGGHQETQYF. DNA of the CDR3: TGTGCCAGCAGCCCAACCAGAGCGGGGGGGCATCAAGAGACCCAGTACTTC.

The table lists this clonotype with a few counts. CDR3 sequence: CASSYSGLAGGPYEQYF. DNA of the CDR3: TGTGCCAGCAGTTACTCTGGGCTAGCGGGAGGGCCATACGAGCAGTACTTC. The chain couples TRBV6-5 to TRBJ2-7; the match to TRBD2 covers 12 bases. In germline, CDR1 is MNHEY, CDR2 SVGAGI. V lost 0 bases to trimming and J lost 4 bases; unmatched junction nucleotides: 7. The CDR3 is made up of 17 amino acids.

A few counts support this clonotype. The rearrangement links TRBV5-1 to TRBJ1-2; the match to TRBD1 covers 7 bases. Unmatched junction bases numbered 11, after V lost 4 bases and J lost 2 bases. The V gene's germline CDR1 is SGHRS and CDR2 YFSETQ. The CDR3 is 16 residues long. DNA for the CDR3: TGCGCCAGCAGCCCTCGGGAGGGGGCCCGAAACTATGGCTACACCTTC. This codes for CASSPREGARNYGYTF.

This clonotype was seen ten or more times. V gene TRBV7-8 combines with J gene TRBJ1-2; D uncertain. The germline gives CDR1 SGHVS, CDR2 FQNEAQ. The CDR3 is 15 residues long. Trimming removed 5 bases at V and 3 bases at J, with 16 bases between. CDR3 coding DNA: TGTGCCAGCAGCCTCGGGTCTACAAATGACTATGGCTACACCTTC. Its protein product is CASSLGSTNDYGYTF.

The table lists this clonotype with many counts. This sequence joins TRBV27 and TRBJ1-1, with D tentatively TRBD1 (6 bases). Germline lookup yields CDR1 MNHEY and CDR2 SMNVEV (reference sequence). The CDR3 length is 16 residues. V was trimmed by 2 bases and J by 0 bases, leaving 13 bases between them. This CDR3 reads CASSLMGGYLNTEAFF. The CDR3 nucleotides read TGTGCCAGCAGTTTAATGGGGGGCTATTTGAACACTGAAGCTTTCTTT.

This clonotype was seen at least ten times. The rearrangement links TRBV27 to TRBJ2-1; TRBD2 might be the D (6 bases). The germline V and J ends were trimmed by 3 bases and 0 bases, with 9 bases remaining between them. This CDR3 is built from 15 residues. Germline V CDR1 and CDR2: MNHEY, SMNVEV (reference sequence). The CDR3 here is CASSFWGDSYNEQFF. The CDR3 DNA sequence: TGTGCCAGCAGTTTTTGGGGGGACTCCTACAATGAGCAGTTCTTC.

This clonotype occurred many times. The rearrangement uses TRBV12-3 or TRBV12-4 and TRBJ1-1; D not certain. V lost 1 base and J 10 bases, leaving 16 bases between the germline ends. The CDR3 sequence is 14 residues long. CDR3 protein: CASSLGVRSGGAFF. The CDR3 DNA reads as TGTGCCAGCAGTTTAGGAGTGAGGAGCGGAGGAGCTTTCTTT.

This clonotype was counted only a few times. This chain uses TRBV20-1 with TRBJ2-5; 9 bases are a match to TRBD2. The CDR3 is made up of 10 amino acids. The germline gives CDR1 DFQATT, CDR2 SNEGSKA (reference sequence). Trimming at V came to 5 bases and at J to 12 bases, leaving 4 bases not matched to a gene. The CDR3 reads CSAGRLAEYF. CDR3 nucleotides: TGCAGTGCTGGAAGACTAGCGGAGTACTTC.

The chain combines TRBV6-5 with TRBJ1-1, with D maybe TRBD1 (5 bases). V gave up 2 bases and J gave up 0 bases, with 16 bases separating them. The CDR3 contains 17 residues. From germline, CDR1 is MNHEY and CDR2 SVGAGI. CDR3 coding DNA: TGTGCCAGCAGTTACAAACAGGCGGCCTGGATGAACACTGAAGCTTTCTTT. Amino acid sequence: CASSYKQAAWMNTEAFF.